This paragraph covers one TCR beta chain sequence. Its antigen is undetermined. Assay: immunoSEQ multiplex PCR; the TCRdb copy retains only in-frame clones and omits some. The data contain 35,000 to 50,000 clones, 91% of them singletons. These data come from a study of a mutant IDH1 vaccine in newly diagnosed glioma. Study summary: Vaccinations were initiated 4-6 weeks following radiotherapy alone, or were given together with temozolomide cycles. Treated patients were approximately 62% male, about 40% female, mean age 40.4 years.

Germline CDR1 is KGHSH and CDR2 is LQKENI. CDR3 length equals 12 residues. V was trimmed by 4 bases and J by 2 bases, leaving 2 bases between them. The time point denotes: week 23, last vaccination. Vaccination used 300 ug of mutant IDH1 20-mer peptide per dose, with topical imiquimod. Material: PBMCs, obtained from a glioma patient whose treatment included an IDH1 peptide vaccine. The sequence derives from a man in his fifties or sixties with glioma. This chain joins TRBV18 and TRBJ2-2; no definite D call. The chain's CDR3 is CASSRNTGELFF. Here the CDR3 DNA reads TGTGCCAGCTCACGAAACACCGGGGAGCTGTTTTTT. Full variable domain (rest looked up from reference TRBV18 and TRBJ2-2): NAGVMQNPRHLVRRRGQEARLRCSPMKGHSHVYWYRQLPEEGLKFMVYLQKENIIDESGMPKERFSAEFPKEGPSILRIQQVVRGDSAAYFCASSRNTGELFFGEGSRLTVL.